Presented here are 8 T cell receptor beta chains from one specimen sequenced in a study of technical replicates of blood from a few donors. The protocol was immunoSEQ multiplex PCR, while the TCRdb copy is restricted to in-frame clones and leaves out a portion. Here the sample spans 68,000 or so clones, about 90% being singletons. The specimen was T cells isolated from PBMCs. The receptors come from a human donor in good health.

CDR3 bases: TGTGCCACCACCGGGACAGGGGAGATCGCAGATACGCAGTATTTT. Translation gives CATTGTGEIADTQYF. V usage is TRBV28 and J usage is TRBJ2-3; 10 positions agree with TRBD1. The germline V gene has CDR1 MDHEN and CDR2 SYDVKM. The CDR3 consists of 15 residues. The junction had 11 bases not matched to a gene; V was cut back by 10 bases and J by 4 bases.

A note on this clone: Germline and junction disagree at one end, which may indicate a read error. This sample also contains other DNA sequences that code for the same CDR3. J is TRBJ1-1 and V is TRBV18; 7 bases are shared with TRBD1. This CDR3 has 14 amino acids. Germline lookup yields CDR1 KGHSH and CDR2 LQKENI. The CDR3 protein is CASSATGLKTEAFF. CDR3 DNA: TGTGCCAGCTCAGCGACAGGGTTGAAAACTGAAGCTTTCTTT.

The chain carries TRBV10-3 and TRBJ2-5; 7 bases align to TRBD2. The CDR3 has 14 residues. Trimming at V came to 1 base and at J to 5 bases, leaving 4 bases not matched to a gene. Germline V gene data show CDR1 as ENHRY and CDR2 as SYGVKD. The CDR3 DNA is TGTGCCATCAGTGAGTTGGTCGGGGGGGAGACCCAGTACTTC. Protein sequence: CAISELVGGETQYF.

The rearrangement uses TRBV4-3 and TRBJ1-4; D is ambiguous. The CDR3 extends over 16 amino acids. Germline-derived CDR1 and CDR2 are LGHNA and YSLEER. The V end lost 6 bases, the J end lost 4 bases, and 18 bases lay between the germline ends. The CDR3 loop is CASSHPRERNNEKLFF. The CDR3 DNA sequence: TGCGCCAGCAGTCACCCGAGGGAAAGGAATAATGAAAAACTGTTTTTT.

For the CDR3, the DNA is TGTGCCAGTAGTATCTCCCTTACTAGCGGGAGGTCGTACTTC. Protein: CASSISLTSGRSYF. This chain joins TRBV19 and TRBJ2-7; 12 bases agree with TRBD2. Germline V gives CDR1 LNHDA, CDR2 SQIVND (reference sequence). Trimming took 3 bases from V and 12 from J; bases not matched to a gene: 9. CDR3 length: 14 residues.

This chain links TRBV28 with TRBJ2-3; maybe TRBD2 (6 bases). V was cut by 6 bases and J by 5 bases, with 9 bases left in between. The CDR3 contains 12 residues. Germline-derived CDR1 and CDR2 are MDHEN and SYDVKM. The chain's CDR3 is CASRMGGDTQYF. CDR3 bases: TGTGCCAGCAGGATGGGGGGAGATACGCAGTATTTT.

This CDR3 is CASSLDLAGGSTDTQYF. The DNA for the CDR3 is TGTGCCAGCAGCTTGGATCTAGCGGGAGGGAGTACAGATACGCAGTATTTT. The chain couples TRBV5-4 to TRBJ2-3, with 12 bases lining up with TRBD2. There are 17 residues in the CDR3. The J segment lost 3 bases and the V segment lost 0 bases, leaving 5 bases of the junction unmatched. In germline, CDR1 is SGHNT, CDR2 YYREEE (reference sequence).

The rearrangement joins TRBV11-2 to TRBJ1-1; TRBD1 matches at 7 bases. This CDR3 has 14 residues. Trimming took 5 bases from V and 0 from J; bases not matched to a gene: 3. The germline CDR1 and CDR2 sequences are SGHAT and FQNNGV. CDR3 in DNA: TGTGCCAGCAGCCCCCAGGGGGTGAACACTGAAGCTTTCTTT. It yields the protein CASSPQGVNTEAFF.